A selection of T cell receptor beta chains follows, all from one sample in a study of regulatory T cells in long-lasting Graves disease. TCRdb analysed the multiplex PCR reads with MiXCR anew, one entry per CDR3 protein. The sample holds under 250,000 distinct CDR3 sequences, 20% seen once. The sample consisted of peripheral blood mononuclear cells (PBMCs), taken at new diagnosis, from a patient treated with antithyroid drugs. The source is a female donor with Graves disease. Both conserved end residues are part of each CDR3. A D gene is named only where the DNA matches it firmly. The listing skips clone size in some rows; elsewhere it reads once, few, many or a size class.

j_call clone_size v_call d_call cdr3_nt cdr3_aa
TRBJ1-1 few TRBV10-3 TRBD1 TGTGCCATCAGTGAGTCTGTACAGGGGGTGAAGAGTGAAGCTCTCTTT CAISESVQGVKSEALF
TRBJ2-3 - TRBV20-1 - TGCAGTGCTACGGCAGGGGGACTCACAGATACGCAGTATTTT CSATAGGLTDTQYF
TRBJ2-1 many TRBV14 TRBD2 TGTGCCAGCAGCCAAGAAGCGACTAGCGCGCAGTTCTTC CASSQEATSAQFF
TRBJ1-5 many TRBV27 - TGTGCCAGCAGTCCTAGCGGGACGGGTAATCAGCCCCAGCATTTT CASSPSGTGNQPQHF
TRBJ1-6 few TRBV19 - TGTGCCAGTAGTGCAGGCTATAATTCACCCCTCCACTTT CASSAGYNSPLHF
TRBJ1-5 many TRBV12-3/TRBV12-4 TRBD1 TGTGCCAGCAGTTCCGGGGACAGGGGTTCTTGGGGCAATCAGCCCCAGCATTTT CASSSGDRGSWGNQPQHF
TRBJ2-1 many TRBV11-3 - TGTGCCAGCAGCTGGGGGGGGGACAGTTACAATGAGCAGTTCTTC CASSWGGDSYNEQFF
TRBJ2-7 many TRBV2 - TGTGCCAGCAATCTTTTAGGCCTAGTCTTGGACCGGTCCTACGAGCAGTACTTC CASNLLGLVLDRSYEQYF
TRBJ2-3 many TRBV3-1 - TGTGCCAGCAGCGTCAGGACGGGACTCACAGATACGCAGTATTTT CASSVRTGLTDTQYF
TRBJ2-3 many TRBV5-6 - TGTGCCAGCAGTTTCGGGACTTTGGCAGATACGCAGTATTTT CASSFGTLADTQYF
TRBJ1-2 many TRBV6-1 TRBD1 TGTGCCAGCGAGGGGTGGACAGGGGGCGACTATGGCTACACCTTC CASEGWTGGDYGYTF
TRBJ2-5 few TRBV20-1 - TGCAGTGCTAGAGACAGGATATTTGCCCAGTACTTC CSARDRIFAQYF
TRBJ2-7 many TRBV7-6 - TGTGCCAGCCAGGGACTTAGCTCCTACGAGCAGTACTTC CASQGLSSYEQYF
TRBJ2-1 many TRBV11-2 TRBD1 TGTGCCAGCAGCTTAGGCCCGGACAGGGGACAGAATGAGCAGTTCTTC CASSLGPDRGQNEQFF
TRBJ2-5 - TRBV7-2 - TGTGCCAGCAGCCACATAGGGGGGGCCGACGGGCCCCAGTACTTC CASSHIGGADGPQYF
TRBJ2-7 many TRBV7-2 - TGTGCCAGCAGCTCAGGGCCACTCGAGCAGTACTTC CASSSGPLEQYF
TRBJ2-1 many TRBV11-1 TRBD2 TGTGCCAGCACCGGGACTAGCGGGACGAGCTCCTACAATGAGCAGTTCTTC CASTGTSGTSSYNEQFF
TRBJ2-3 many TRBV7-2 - TGTGCCAGCAATACACCCCATCGGGATACGCAGTATTTT CASNTPHRDTQYF
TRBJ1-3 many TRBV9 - TGTGCCAGCAGCGCCAGTAACTCTGGAAACACCATATATTTT CASSASNSGNTIYF
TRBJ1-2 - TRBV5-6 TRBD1 TGTGCCAGCAGCAAATGGAGGACAGGCGGCTATGGCTACACCTTC CASSKWRTGGYGYTF
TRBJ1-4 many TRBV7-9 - TGTGCCAGCAGTCACCCTGGCGGGGTTCCAAATGAAAAACTGTTTTTT CASSHPGGVPNEKLFF
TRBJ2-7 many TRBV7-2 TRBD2 TGTGCCAGCAGCGGAAGACTAGCAGGTAGCTACGAGCAGTACTTC CASSGRLAGSYEQYF
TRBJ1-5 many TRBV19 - TGTGCCAGTAGTCTTCAGTCCTCGGCTGGCAATCAGCCCCAGCATTTT CASSLQSSAGNQPQHF
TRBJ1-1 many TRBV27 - TGTGCCAGCAGTTTATCGTACGACACTGAAGCTTTCTTT CASSLSYDTEAFF
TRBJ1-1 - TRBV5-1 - TGCGCCAGCAGCTTGGATGGGGATCAAACTGAAGCTTTCTTT CASSLDGDQTEAFF
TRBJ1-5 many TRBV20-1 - TGCAGTGCTAGTTTAGGAACGGGCCAGCCCCAGCATTTT CSASLGTGQPQHF
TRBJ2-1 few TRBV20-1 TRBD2 TGCAGTGCTCCACCGAGGGCGGGGGGGTGGAATGAGCAGTTCTTC CSAPPRAGGWNEQFF
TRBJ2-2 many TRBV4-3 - TGCGCCAGCAGCCTATCAGACAGTTTAACCGGGGAGCTGTTTTTT CASSLSDSLTGELFF
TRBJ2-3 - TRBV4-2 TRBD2 TGTGCCAGCAGCCTATCAGCGGGGGGACTCACAGATACGCAGTATTTT CASSLSAGGLTDTQYF
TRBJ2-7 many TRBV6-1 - TGTGCCAGCAAGCCAGGAGCCTACGAGCAGTACTTC CASKPGAYEQYF
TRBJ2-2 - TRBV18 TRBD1 TGTGCCAGCTCTCGCGACAGGGCGAACACCGGGGAGCTGTTTTTT CASSRDRANTGELFF